A single T cell receptor (beta chain) is shown here with its context. Its matching antigen is unknown. These data belong to a study of identifying expanded T cells in peripheral blood. The CDR3 is made up of 16 amino acids. Germline CDR1 SEHNR, CDR2 FQNEAQ (reference sequence). V was cut by 5 bases and J by 2 bases, with 17 bases left in between. Healthy donors had no documented immune events, such as infections, while sampled. The repertoire was sequenced with immunoSEQ multiplex PCR; TCRdb's copy has only in-frame clones and lacks some. Among about 84,000 clones listed, around 85% were seen once. Whole-study results and caveats: Clone count variance between roughly 2-week samples rose with total template count. Over two and four weeks, about 17 and 20 clones changed, versus approximately 1.2 between replicates.

This TCR came from a person aged 18 to 75 in good health. The J gene is TRBJ2-3, the V gene TRBV7-9; D call uncertain. Input material: blood. The CDR3 DNA sequence: TGTGCCAGCAGCCCCCTGGGTAGCTCAAACACAGATACGCAGTATTTT. This codes for CASSPLGSSNTDTQYF.